Given below is one T cell receptor beta chain in context. What it binds is unknown. This record belongs to a study of T-cell memory formation after mild COVID-19. Study observations and caveats: Confirmation of SARS-CoV-2 specificity was lacking for second-wave clones peaking day 37. Prior to infection, memory already included some responding clones, suggesting cross-reactive memory joined.

TCRdb re-called the 5' RACE reads through MiXCR, storing one row per CDR3 protein. The data contain around 200,000 distinct CDR3 sequences, roughly 16% of them seen just once; the ten biggest clones take up around 2%. The ends were cut back, 8 bases at V and 0 bases at J, with 8 bases in the middle. Germline V gene sequence: CDR1 ENHRY, CDR2 SYGVKD. The CDR3 consists of 12 residues. The V and J genes are TRBV10-3 and TRBJ2-7; D uncertain. Sequencing was carried out using PBMCs or a T cell subset sorted from them (not recorded which). This clonotype was obtained from an adult woman who had mild COVID-19 (a few samples of this study predate the infection). Cell type and time point are not known. CDR3 bases: TGTGCCATCCAAAGAGCCTCCTACGAGCAGTACTTC. Its protein is CAIQRASYEQYF.